These T cell receptor beta chains were read from a single sample in a study of blood T cell repertoires in COVID-19. The protocol was immunoSEQ multiplex PCR, while the TCRdb copy is restricted to in-frame clones and leaves out a portion. The repertoire holds hundreds of thousands of clones, with around 91% as singletons. The sequenced sample was peripheral blood. These receptors were collected from a woman younger than 30 who had recovered from COVID-19. Both conserved end residues are part of each CDR3. D genes are given only for firm matches. Size tells how often a clone was seen (once, few, many) or the class of an expanded clone, and some rows leave it out.

D	V	J	size	CDR3	DNA
-	TRBV25-1	TRBJ1-1	once	CASRGSMNTEAFF	TGTGCCAGCAGGGGTAGCATGAACACTGAAGCTTTCTTT
-	TRBV6-5	TRBJ2-1	-	CATLQTDPFYNEQFF	TGTGCCACCCTACAGACAGATCCCTTTTACAATGAGCAGTTCTTC
-	TRBV7-8	TRBJ1-1	-	CASSILADSSAAEAFF	TGTGCCAGCAGCATCCTCGCGGACAGTTCAGCTGCTGAAGCTTTCTTT
TRBD1	TRBV4-1	TRBJ1-2	-	CASSQDLAGQGGGYTF	TGCGCCAGCAGCCAAGATTTGGCGGGACAGGGTGGTGGCTACACCTTC
-	TRBV27	TRBJ2-1	-	CASSREAGGMNEQFF	TGTGCCAGCAGTCGAGAAGCGGGTGGGATGAATGAGCAGTTCTTC
TRBD2	TRBV28	TRBJ2-1	-	CASSPVQGKLAGGPEQFF	TGTGCCAGCAGTCCTGTCCAGGGAAAACTAGCGGGAGGGCCGGAGCAGTTCTTC
TRBD1	TRBV27	TRBJ2-2	-	CASSRDRGRSLANTGELFF	TGTGCCAGCAGCCGGGACAGGGGAAGGTCACTCGCGAACACCGGGGAGCTGTTTTTT
TRBD2	TRBV7-2	TRBJ2-5	-	CASSSLAGGESEETQYF	TGTGCCAGCAGCTCCCTAGCGGGAGGTGAGTCGGAAGAGACCCAGTACTTC
-	TRBV27	TRBJ2-1	-	CASSFDRLVSVDEQFF	TGTGCCAGCAGTTTCGACCGCCTAGTTTCCGTGGATGAGCAGTTCTTC
-	TRBV18	TRBJ1-2	few	CASSADRDFNYGYTF	TGTGCCAGCTCAGCGGACCGGGACTTTAACTATGGCTACACCTTC
TRBD1	TRBV27	TRBJ1-4	-	CASSRQGRNEKLFF	TGTGCCAGCAGCCGACAGGGACGTAATGAAAAACTGTTTTTT
-	TRBV5-8	TRBJ2-1	-	CASSLRPRGTLYNEQFF	TGTGCCAGCAGCTTAAGGCCCAGGGGCACTCTTTACAATGAGCAGTTCTTC
TRBD2	TRBV10-3	TRBJ2-2	-	CAISLTGTTNTGELFF	TGTGCCATCAGTCTGACCGGGACTACGAACACCGGGGAGCTGTTTTTT
-	TRBV6-2/TRBV6-3	TRBJ2-5	-	CASSYLGLTVETQYF	TGTGCCAGCAGTTACCTGGGACTGACGGTGGAGACCCAGTACTTC
-	TRBV10-3	TRBJ1-3	few	CAISDSRTNSGNTIYF	TGTGCCATCAGTGACAGCAGAACTAACTCTGGAAACACCATATATTTT
-	TRBV6-5	TRBJ2-1	once	CASSYARLDSYNEQFF	TGTGCCAGCAGTTACGCAAGACTTGATTCCTACAATGAGCAGTTCTTC
-	TRBV11-3	TRBJ2-5	-	CASSRQAEETQYF	TGTGCCAGCAGCCGACAGGCGGAGGAGACCCAGTACTTC
-	TRBV4-3	TRBJ2-2	once	CASSQDGAVNTGELFF	TGCGCCAGCAGCCAAGATGGGGCAGTGAACACCGGGGAGCTGTTTTTT
-	TRBV5-4	TRBJ2-1	-	CASSLDGGMNINEQFF	TGTGCCAGCAGCTTAGATGGCGGGATGAACATCAATGAGCAGTTCTTC
-	TRBV28	TRBJ1-5	-	CASSVSSEGSNQPQHF	TGTGCCAGCAGTGTATCTTCTGAGGGTAGCAATCAGCCCCAGCATTTT
TRBD1	TRBV18	TRBJ1-2	-	CASSPQVTGGTGIYGYTF	TGTGCCAGCTCACCACAAGTGACAGGGGGCACAGGGATCTATGGCTACACCTTC
TRBD2	TRBV9	TRBJ2-3	-	CASSVQAGGADTQYF	TGTGCCAGCAGCGTACAAGCGGGAGGCGCAGATACGCAGTATTTT
-	TRBV5-4	TRBJ2-1	-	CASSLGQNSYNEQFF	TGTGCCAGCAGCTTGGGACAGAACTCCTACAATGAGCAGTTCTTC
TRBD2	TRBV29-1	TRBJ2-3	-	CSVGLREVKDTQYF	TGCAGCGTTGGTCTGCGGGAGGTGAAAGATACGCAGTATTTT
TRBD1	TRBV30	TRBJ2-1	-	CAWRGDSYNEQFF	TGTGCCTGGAGGGGGGACAGCTACAATGAGCAGTTCTTC
-	TRBV29-1	TRBJ1-1	-	CSVTAPHHPEAFF	TGCAGCGTCACAGCACCACACCACCCTGAAGCTTTCTTT
TRBD1	TRBV5-1	TRBJ2-5	-	CASRIGQGQETQYF	TGCGCCAGCAGGATCGGACAGGGCCAAGAGACCCAGTACTTC
-	TRBV19	TRBJ1-1	-	CASTPGSEAFF	TGTGCCAGTACCCCGGGTTCTGAAGCTTTCTTT
TRBD2	TRBV4-1	TRBJ2-2	-	CASSQTRTSGRLNTGELFF	TGCGCCAGCAGCCAGACAAGGACTAGCGGGAGGCTAAACACCGGGGAGCTGTTTTTT
-	TRBV12-3/TRBV12-4	TRBJ1-5	-	CASRWTVNQPQHF	TGTGCCAGCAGGTGGACAGTCAATCAGCCCCAGCATTTT
-	TRBV27	TRBJ1-6	-	CASRRRLGGNSPLHF	TGTGCCAGCAGGCGCCGCCTCGGGGGAAATTCACCCCTCCACTTT
TRBD2	TRBV7-8	TRBJ2-1	-	CASSLARLAGAAEQFF	TGTGCCAGCAGCTTAGCACGTCTAGCGGGAGCAGCTGAGCAGTTCTTC
TRBD2	TRBV10-1	TRBJ2-1	-	CASSERLAGYNEQFF	TGCGCCAGCAGTGAGCGGCTAGCGGGCTACAATGAGCAGTTCTTC
TRBD2	TRBV27	TRBJ2-2	-	CASSSSGSSGRNTGELFF	TGTGCCAGCAGTTCCTCGGGTTCTAGCGGGCGGAACACCGGGGAGCTGTTTTTT
TRBD1	TRBV30	TRBJ1-1	-	CAWSVFRDRGLAFF	TGTGCCTGGAGTGTCTTCCGGGACAGGGGGCTGGCTTTCTTT
-	TRBV29-1	TRBJ2-1	-	CSVVADTPYGYNEQFF	TGCAGCGTTGTGGCGGACACTCCGTATGGGTACAATGAGCAGTTCTTC
-	TRBV19	TRBJ2-2	few	CASSIWQGHTGELFF	TGTGCCAGTAGTATATGGCAGGGCCACACCGGGGAGCTGTTTTTT
TRBD1	TRBV27	TRBJ1-1	-	CASSLYRGQGLNTEAFF	TGTGCCAGCAGTTTATATAGGGGACAGGGGCTGAACACTGAAGCTTTCTTT
TRBD2	TRBV9	TRBJ2-3	-	CASSATSGLDTQYF	TGTGCCAGCAGCGCGACTAGCGGTTTAGATACGCAGTATTTT
-	TRBV7-8	TRBJ1-1	-	CASSQWRDPSRRGTEAFF	TGTGCCAGCAGCCAGTGGAGGGACCCATCTCGAAGGGGCACTGAAGCTTTCTTT
TRBD2	TRBV15	TRBJ2-1	-	CATSRRTSGKDNEQFF	TGTGCCACCAGCAGACGAACTAGCGGAAAAGACAATGAGCAGTTCTTC
TRBD2	TRBV9	TRBJ2-2	once	CASSVVRENGELFF	TGTGCCAGCAGCGTAGTGCGGGAGAACGGGGAGCTGTTTTTT
-	TRBV11-2	TRBJ2-5	-	CASSLWQGPRMETQYF	TGTGCCAGCAGCTTGTGGCAGGGCCCTCGCATGGAGACCCAGTACTTC
TRBD1	TRBV12-3/TRBV12-4	TRBJ1-1	-	CASRPRQGSLAFF	TGTGCCAGCAGACCTCGACAGGGCTCCTTAGCTTTCTTT
TRBD1	TRBV27	TRBJ2-1	-	CASSLLGQGGNNEQFF	TGTGCCAGCAGTTTACTCGGACAGGGTGGGAACAATGAGCAGTTCTTC
-	TRBV6-1	TRBJ2-1	-	CASSEWRTVETNEQFF	TGTGCCAGCAGTGAATGGCGGACAGTGGAAACGAATGAGCAGTTCTTC
TRBD2	TRBV6-5	TRBJ2-3	-	CASSLGISGRDTQYF	TGTGCCAGCAGTTTAGGAATTAGCGGGAGAGATACGCAGTATTTT
TRBD1	TRBV4-1	TRBJ1-2	-	CASSQATGGSWGYTF	TGCGCCAGCAGCCAAGCTACAGGGGGCAGTTGGGGCTACACCTTC
-	TRBV4-1	TRBJ2-5	-	CASSPQGGKTQYF	TGCGCCAGCAGCCCCCAAGGAGGGAAAACCCAGTACTTC
TRBD1	TRBV5-1	TRBJ2-1	once	CASSLMGQGVSYNEQFF	TGCGCCAGCAGCTTAATGGGACAGGGGGTCTCGTACAATGAGCAGTTCTTC
TRBD1	TRBV7-2	TRBJ1-4	-	CASGRRTGGEKLFF	TGTGCCAGCGGCCGGCGGACAGGGGGAGAAAAACTGTTTTTT
TRBD2	TRBV9	TRBJ2-1	-	CASSVQGLAGGNEQFF	TGTGCCAGCAGCGTGCAGGGACTAGCGGGTGGGAATGAGCAGTTCTTC
TRBD1	TRBV19	TRBJ2-1	once	CATRTGGGNEQFF	TGTGCCACACGGACAGGGGGGGGTAATGAGCAGTTCTTC
TRBD1	TRBV5-6	TRBJ1-4	-	CASSLATGAKLFF	TGTGCCAGCAGCTTGGCCACAGGGGCAAAACTGTTTTTT